This T cell receptor beta chain emerged from a study of vaccination effects on CD4 cells after COVID-19 (dated 2022 in TCRdb). Turning to the overall study: Post-vaccine samples across the study were collected a median of 72 days after the second dose, with a range of 14 to 241. SARS-CoV-2 spike-specific CD4+ TCR repertoires were compared before and after mRNA vaccination in COVID-19 convalescent patients and in infection-naive vaccine recipients. In the study, cultures from other donors were sequenced using the Oncomine TCR Beta short-read assay on an Illumina iSeq 100. The full study included roughly 11 COVID-19 convalescent patients and several SARS-CoV-2-naive healthy vaccine recipients.

Summary of the overall study and its limitations: Only a small number of convalescent patients were included, and no early post-infection timepoints were available, which limited the study. Among healthy vaccine recipients, nearly all vaccine-induced clones were SARS-CoV-2 mono-reactive, and only 1 of 255 was cross-reactive with common cold coronaviruses. Clones induced by infection and clones induced by vaccination both contracted markedly at late timepoints after vaccination, which fits with T cell responses waning over time.

In the ViraFEST assay, PBMC were stimulated with viral peptide pools, and antigen-specific CD4+ T cell clonotypes were then identified by expansion using TCR sequencing. After 10 to 11 days of culture, CD4+ T cells were isolated with the EasySep CD4+ T cell isolation kit. Each participant received two doses of an mRNA SARS-CoV-2 vaccine, either BNT162b2 or mRNA-1273. Healthy vaccine recipients had no prior SARS-CoV-2 infection, confirmed by negative nucleocapsid antibodies before and after vaccination. Fewer than 2.5 million PBMC per well were cultured in IMDM with 5% human AB serum, roughly 10 IU/ml IL-2 and gentamicin, plus 10 ug/ml peptides. Half of the culture medium was replaced with fresh IL-2-containing medium on days 3 and 7. Unless otherwise noted, each peptide stimulation condition was cultured in triplicate wells. Using Ficoll-Paque Plus gradient centrifugation, PBMC were separated from whole blood and then either used fresh or cryopreserved at -140C. Overlapping peptide pools spanned the spike proteins of SARS-CoV-2 and the common cold coronaviruses HCoV-NL63, HCoV-OC43 and HCoV-229E. The QIAamp micro DNA kit was used to extract genomic DNA from the cultured CD4+ T cells.

Libraries were built with the immunoSEQ multiplex PCR assay. TCR beta CDR3 sequencing was performed on DNA from the cultured, isolated CD4+ T cells. The original pipeline was this. Non-productive TCR sequences were removed, reads were trimmed to the CDR3 region, and CDR3s of at least 7 amino acids were retained. The MANAFEST web app was used to pick out antigen-specific clonotypes by comparing their expansion in peptide wells with that in reference cultures. For clones to be considered positive, expansion at FDR<0.05 versus reference and all other wells, an odds ratio above 5, and a frequency above 0.1% in two replicate wells were required. Clonotypes significantly expanded in SARS-CoV-2 spike wells and in at least one common cold coronavirus spike condition were defined as cross-reactive. Using the stringdist R package, CDR3 similarity was measured by Levenshtein distance, and unrooted trees were constructed with ape in R 3.6.1. The immuneACCESS repertoire file appears here via TCRdb, limited to in-frame rearrangements. These files lack a portion of the clones; in checked studies, under half of the deficit traces to unresolved V genes, and the cause of the others is not known. V and J calls and clone size are those listed in that table; D and trimming were worked out from the DNA. A total of approximately 12,000 clones appear in this sample, roughly 70% of them only once. Over 7% of the sample belongs to the ten largest clones.

To note about this clone: Its cognate antigen has yet to be identified. No base qualities exist here, and no much larger clone lies one base off it.

V is shortened by 4 bases, J by 2 bases, and the region joining them spans 5 bases. The germline V gene supplies CDR1 LGHNT and CDR2 FRNRAP. There are 12 amino acids in the CDR3, from cysteine to phenylalanine inclusive. CDR3 DNA is the only sequence kept; it has 36 bases, read in frame from the first base. The sequence came from a human donor who received a COVID-19 vaccine. The sequence joins TRBV12-5 to TRBJ1-2; the D gene lacks a confident call. Source: CD4+ T cells from PBMCs cultured with SARS-CoV-2 spike peptides, taken after COVID-19 vaccination. The sample's cell subset or site, from its label and the paper: SARS-CoV-2 spike overlapping peptide pool stimulation. The sequenced DNA is TGTGCTAGTGGTTCGGCCAACTATGGCTACACCTTC. This yields the protein CASGSANYGYTF.